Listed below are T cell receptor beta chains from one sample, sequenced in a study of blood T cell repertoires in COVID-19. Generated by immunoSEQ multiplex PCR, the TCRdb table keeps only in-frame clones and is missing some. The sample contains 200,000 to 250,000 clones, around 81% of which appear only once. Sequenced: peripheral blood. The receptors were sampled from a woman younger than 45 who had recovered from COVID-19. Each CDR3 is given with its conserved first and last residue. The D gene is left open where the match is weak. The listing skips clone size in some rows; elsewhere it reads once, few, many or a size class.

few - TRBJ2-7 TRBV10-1 TGCGCCAGCAGTGCTGTACTTGGGGGCCACGAGCAGTACTTC CASSAVLGGHEQYF
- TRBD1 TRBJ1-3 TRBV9 TGTGCCAGCAGCTTCCAACCGGGACAGGGACTCGGAAACACCATATATTTT CASSFQPGQGLGNTIYF
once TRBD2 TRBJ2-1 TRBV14 TGTGCCAGCAGCCCCCGGACTAGCGGGAGGTCCCGCCCCAATGAGCAGTTCTTC CASSPRTSGRSRPNEQFF
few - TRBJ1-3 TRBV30 TGTGCCTGGAGTATAGGACTTATCTCTGGAAACACCATATATTTT CAWSIGLISGNTIYF
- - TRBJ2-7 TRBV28 TGTGCCAGCAGTTCAAGACTAGGCTCCTACGAGCAGTACTTC CASSSRLGSYEQYF
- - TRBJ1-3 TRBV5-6 TGTGCCAGCAGCACGCCCCAGTACGCTGGAAACACCATATATTTT CASSTPQYAGNTIYF
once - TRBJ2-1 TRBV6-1 TGTGCCAGCAGTGAAGCCGGCCACTACTACAATGAGCAGTTCTTC CASSEAGHYYNEQFF
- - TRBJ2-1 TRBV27 TGTGCCAGCACCGGGGTGGGAGAGGGTGTATATGAGCAGTTCTTC CASTGVGEGVYEQFF
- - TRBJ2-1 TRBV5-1 TGCGCCAGCAGCCCGCTTTCCAGGGACAATGAGCAGTTCTTC CASSPLSRDNEQFF
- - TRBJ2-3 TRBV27 TGTGCCAGCAGTGTCCGGACAGCTAGCACAGATACGCAGTATTTT CASSVRTASTDTQYF
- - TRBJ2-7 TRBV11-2 TGTGCCAGCAGCTCGGAGTGGGAGCAGTACTTC CASSSEWEQYF
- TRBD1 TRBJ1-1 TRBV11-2 TGTGCCAGCAGTCCCACACAGGGGGAACTTAACACTGAAGCTTTCTTT CASSPTQGELNTEAFF
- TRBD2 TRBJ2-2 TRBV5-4 TGTGCCAGCAGCTTGGGCGGGAGGGGAGGCGGGGAGCTGTTTTTT CASSLGGRGGGELFF
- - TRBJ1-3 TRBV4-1 TGCGCCAGCAGCCAAGTCAGTCGACAGAGAGGAAACACCATATATTTT CASSQVSRQRGNTIYF
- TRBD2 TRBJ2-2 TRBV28 TGTGCCAGTTTTGGAGGAGCGGGAGCGACCGGGGAGCTGTTTTTT CASFGGAGATGELFF
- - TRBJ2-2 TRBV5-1 TGCGCCAGCAGCCCCTGGAGGAAAACCGGGGAGCTGTTTTTT CASSPWRKTGELFF
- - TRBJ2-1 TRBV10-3 TGTGCCATCAGTGGCGGAACATTACACTACAATGAGCAGTTCTTC CAISGGTLHYNEQFF